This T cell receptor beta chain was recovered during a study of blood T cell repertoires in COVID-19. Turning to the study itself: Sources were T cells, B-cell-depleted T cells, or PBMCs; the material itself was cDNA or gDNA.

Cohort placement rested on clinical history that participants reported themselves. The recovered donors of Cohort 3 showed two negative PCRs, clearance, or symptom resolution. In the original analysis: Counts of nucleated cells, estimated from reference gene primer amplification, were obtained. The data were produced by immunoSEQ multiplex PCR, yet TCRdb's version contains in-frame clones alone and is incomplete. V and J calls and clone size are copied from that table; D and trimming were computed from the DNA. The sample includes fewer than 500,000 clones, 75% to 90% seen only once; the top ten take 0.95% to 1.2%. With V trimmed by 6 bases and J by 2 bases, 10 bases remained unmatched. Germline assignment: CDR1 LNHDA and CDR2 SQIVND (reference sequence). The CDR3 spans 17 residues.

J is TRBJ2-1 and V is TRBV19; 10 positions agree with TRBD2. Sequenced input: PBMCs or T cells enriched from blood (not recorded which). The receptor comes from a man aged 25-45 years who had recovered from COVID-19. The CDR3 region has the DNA TGTGCCAGTAGCAAGCGGGAGGGCCGGTCGCCCTACAATGAGCAGTTCTTC. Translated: CASSKREGRSPYNEQFF.